The following is a T cell receptor (beta chain) sequence with its context. These data come from a study of blood T cell repertoires in COVID-19. About the research overall: The study drew acute and convalescent COVID-19 samples from the United States, Italy and Spain. T cells, B-cell-depleted T cells, or PBMCs provided the cDNA or gDNA that served as material.

In the original analysis: Nucleated cell counts were estimated from reference gene primer amplification. Only in-frame clones appear in the TCRdb table, and some are missing; sequencing was by immunoSEQ multiplex PCR. V and J calls and clone size are as listed in that table; D and trimming were resolved from the DNA. The sample yields some 120,000 clones, roughly 80% seen once. The receptor was isolated from a human donor in a cohort sampled during active COVID-19. Sequencing input: peripheral blood.

The CDR3 loop reads CASSESLPGSPLHF. DNA for the CDR3: TGTGCCAGCAGTGAATCATTGCCCGGTTCACCCCTCCACTTT. The V and J genes are TRBV2 and TRBJ1-6; D gene unclear. Trimming removed 2 bases from V and 9 bases from J, with 11 bases in between. The CDR3 loop spans 14 amino acids. Germline CDR1 and CDR2: SNHLY and FYNNEI.